The 9 T cell receptor beta chains in this list originate from one sample, sequenced in a study of blood T cell repertoires in COVID-19. The repertoire was sequenced with immunoSEQ multiplex PCR; TCRdb's copy has only in-frame clones and lacks some. The sample lists fewer than 200,000 clones; approximately 87% were seen once. The sample taken for sequencing was PBMCs or T cells enriched from blood (not recorded which). These receptors were collected from a woman aged 50 to 60 who had recovered from COVID-19.

The V gene is TRBV6-5, the J gene TRBJ2-1; 10 bases are a match to TRBD1. This CDR3 region has 13 residues. Germline V gives CDR1 MNHEY, CDR2 SVGAGI. Trimming removed 2 bases from V and 11 bases from J; junction bases left unmatched: 3. Here the CDR3 DNA reads TGTGCCAGCAGTTACGGGGACAGGGGAAAGCAGTTCTTC. Amino acids: CASSYGDRGKQFF.

The chain has TRBV30 and TRBJ1-2; the D gene is possibly TRBD1 (6 bases). This CDR3 spans 14 amino acids. The V gene's germline CDR1 is GTSNPN and CDR2 SVGIG (reference sequence). Trimming pared 1 base from V and 4 bases from J, leaving 13 bases between. The CDR3 region is CAWSALGGAYGYTF. DNA of the CDR3: TGTGCCTGGAGTGCCCTAGGGGGGGCCTATGGCTACACCTTC. Using reference TRBV30 and TRBJ1-2 for the parts outside the CDR3, the full variable domain is SQTIHQWPATLVQPVGSPLSLECTVEGTSNPNLYWYRQAAGRGLQLLFYSVGIGQISSEVPQNLSASRPQDRQFILSSKKLLLSDSGFYLCAWSALGGAYGYTFGSGTRLTVV.

The rearrangement links TRBV5-1 to TRBJ2-5; TRBD2 matches at 16 bases. This CDR3 spans 17 amino acids. CDR1 and CDR2 (germline): SGHRS, YFSETQ. The V gene end was trimmed by 4 bases and the J gene end by 0 bases; junction bases not matched to a gene: 3. The CDR3 DNA sequence: TGCGCCAGCAGCGTGGGACTAGCGGGAGGGTACCAAGAGACCCAGTACTTC. Its translation is CASSVGLAGGYQETQYF. The entire variable domain, with the rest obtained from reference TRBV5-1 and TRBJ2-5, is as follows: KAGVTQTPRYLIKTRGQQVTLSCSPISGHRSVSWYQQTPGQGLQFLFEYFSETQRNKGNFPGRFSGRQFSNSRSEMNVSTLELGDSALYLCASSVGLAGGYQETQYFGPGTRLLVL.

There are a few counts of this clone. This chain uses TRBV18 with TRBJ1-1, with TRBD1 matching 7 bases. The V segment lost 6 bases and the J segment 8 bases; nucleotides outside the gene matches: 12. Germline lookup yields CDR1 KGHSH and CDR2 LQKENI. CDR3 length: 14 amino acids. The CDR3 is CASSYGTDISEAFF. In DNA, the CDR3 is TGTGCCAGCTCGTATGGGACAGATATATCAGAAGCTTTCTTT.

V is TRBV30 and J is TRBJ1-1, with D unclear. This CDR3 is built from 12 residues. Trimming stripped 3 bases from V and 5 bases from J, with 10 bases between. Germline CDR1 reads GTSNPN; CDR2 reads SVGIG (reference sequence). The CDR3 here is CAWRGVGTEAFF. As DNA, the CDR3 is TGTGCCTGGAGAGGAGTGGGTACTGAAGCTTTCTTT.

In its sample, this clone was seen once. This rearrangement joins TRBV28 to TRBJ2-4; the D gene is possibly TRBD2 (6 bases). The CDR3 runs to 13 residues. CDR1 is MDHEN, CDR2 SYDVKM, per germline. CDR3 sequence: CVTRTAGGGIQYF. For the CDR3, the DNA is TGTGTTACTCGCACAGCCGGGGGAGGCATTCAGTACTTC.

The chain carries TRBV12-3 or TRBV12-4 and TRBJ2-5; possible D gene TRBD1, 6 bases. The CDR3 length is 13 residues. V was cut by 6 bases and J by 4 bases, with 12 bases left in between. The CDR3 region is CASRRQDRETQYF. The CDR3 DNA follows: TGTGCCAGCAGAAGACAGGACCGAGAGACCCAGTACTTC.

The count of this clone is one. The V and J genes are TRBV7-2 and TRBJ1-4, with 9 bases matching TRBD1. V lost 5 bases, J lost 8 bases, and 6 bases stayed unmatched. This CDR3 has 14 residues. The V gene's germline CDR1 is SGHTA and CDR2 FQGNSA. The CDR3 reads CASSEDRGVEKLFF. The CDR3 DNA is TGTGCCAGCAGCGAAGACAGGGGGGTCGAAAAACTGTTTTTT.

This clone was observed a handful of times. This chain connects TRBV6-1 to TRBJ2-3, with D possibly being TRBD2 (6 bases). Germline V gene lookup returns CDR1 MNHNS and CDR2 SASEGT. The CDR3 totals 16 residues. V dropped 1 base and J dropped 6 bases, with 17 bases sitting between them. The CDR3 DNA reads TGTGCCAGCAGTGAAGAGCTTCCAGGGAGGATGGATACGCAGTATTTT. It codes for CASSEELPGRMDTQYF.